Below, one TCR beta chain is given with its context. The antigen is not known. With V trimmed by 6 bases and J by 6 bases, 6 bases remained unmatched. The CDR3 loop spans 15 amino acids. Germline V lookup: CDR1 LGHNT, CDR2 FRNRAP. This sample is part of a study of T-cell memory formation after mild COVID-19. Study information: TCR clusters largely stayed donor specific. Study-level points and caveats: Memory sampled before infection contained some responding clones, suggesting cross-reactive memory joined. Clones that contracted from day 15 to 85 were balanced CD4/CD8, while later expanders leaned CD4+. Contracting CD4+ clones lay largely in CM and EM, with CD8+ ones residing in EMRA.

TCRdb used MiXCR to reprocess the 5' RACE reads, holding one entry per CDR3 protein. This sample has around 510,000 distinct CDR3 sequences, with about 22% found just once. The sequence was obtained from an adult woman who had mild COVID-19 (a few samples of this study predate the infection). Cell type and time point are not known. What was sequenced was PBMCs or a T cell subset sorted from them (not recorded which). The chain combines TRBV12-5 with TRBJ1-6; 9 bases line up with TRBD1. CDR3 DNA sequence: TGTGCTAGTGGCAGAACAGGGGGCTCTAATTCACCCCTCCACTTT. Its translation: CASGRTGGSNSPLHF.